This T cell receptor beta chain was recorded in a study of blood T cell repertoires in COVID-19. Study at large: The United States, Italy and Spain supplied acute and convalescent COVID-19 samples.

Germline V CDR1 and CDR2: SGHAT, FQNNGV. V was clipped by 7 bases and J by 1 base; unmatched bases: 3. This CDR3 is built from 13 residues. Methods used by the authors: Counts of nucleated cells, estimated from reference gene primer amplification, were obtained. Sequenced by immunoSEQ multiplex PCR; TCRdb stores in-frame clones only, minus some. V and J calls and clone size are given by that table; D and trimming were obtained from the DNA. The data hold roughly 260,000 clones, with approximately 86% observed a single time. Individuals drawn from 24 US areas were about 18 to 90 years old. Two consecutive negative NP/OP PCR tests, clearance, or resolved symptoms defined Cohort 3 recovery.

This TCR was recovered from a woman aged 18-29 years who had recovered from COVID-19. The rearrangement uses TRBV11-2 and TRBJ2-7; 8 bases are a match to TRBD1. Sequenced sample: PBMCs or T cells enriched from blood (not recorded which). CDR3 residues: CASTQGASYEQYF. The CDR3 DNA follows: TGTGCCAGCACCCAGGGGGCGTCCTACGAGCAGTACTTC. The whole variable domain, remainder taken from reference TRBV11-2 and TRBJ2-7, is EAGVAQSPRYKIIEKRQSVAFWCNPISGHATLYWYQQILGQGPKLLIQFQNNGVVDDSQLPKDRFSAERLKGVDSTLKIQPAKLEDSAVYLCASTQGASYEQYFGPGTRLTVT.